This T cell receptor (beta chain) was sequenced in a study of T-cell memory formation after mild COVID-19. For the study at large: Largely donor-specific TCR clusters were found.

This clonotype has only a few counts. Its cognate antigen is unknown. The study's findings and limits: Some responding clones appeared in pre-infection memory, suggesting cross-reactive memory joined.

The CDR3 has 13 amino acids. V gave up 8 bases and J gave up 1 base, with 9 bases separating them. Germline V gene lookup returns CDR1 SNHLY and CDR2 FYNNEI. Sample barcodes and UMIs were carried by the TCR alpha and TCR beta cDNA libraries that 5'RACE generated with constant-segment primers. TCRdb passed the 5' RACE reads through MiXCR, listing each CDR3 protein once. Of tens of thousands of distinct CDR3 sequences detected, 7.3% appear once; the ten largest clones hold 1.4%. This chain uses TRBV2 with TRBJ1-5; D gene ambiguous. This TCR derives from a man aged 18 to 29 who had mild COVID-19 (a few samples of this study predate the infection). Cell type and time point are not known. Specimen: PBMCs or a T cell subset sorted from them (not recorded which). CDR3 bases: TGTGCCAGCGGTCCGGGGAGCAATCAGCCCCAGCATTTT. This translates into CASGPGSNQPQHF.